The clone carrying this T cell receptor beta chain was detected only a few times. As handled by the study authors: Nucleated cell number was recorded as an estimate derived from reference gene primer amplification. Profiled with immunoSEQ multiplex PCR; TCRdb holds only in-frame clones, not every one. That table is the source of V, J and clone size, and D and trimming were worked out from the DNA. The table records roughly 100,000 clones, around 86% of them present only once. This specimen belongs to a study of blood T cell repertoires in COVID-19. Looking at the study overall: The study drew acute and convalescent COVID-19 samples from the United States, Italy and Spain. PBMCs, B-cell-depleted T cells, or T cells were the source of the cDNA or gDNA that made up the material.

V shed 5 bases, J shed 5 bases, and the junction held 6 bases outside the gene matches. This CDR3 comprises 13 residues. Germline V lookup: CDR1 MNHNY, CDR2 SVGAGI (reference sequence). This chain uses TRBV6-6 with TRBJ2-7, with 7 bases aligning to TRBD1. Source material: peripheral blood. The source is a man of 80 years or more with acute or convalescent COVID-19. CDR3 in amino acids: CASSLPGQNEQYF. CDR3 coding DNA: TGTGCCAGCAGTCTCCCGGGACAGAACGAGCAGTACTTC.